These T cell receptor beta chains were read from a single sample in a study of T cell responses to AZD1222 COVID-19 vaccine. Sequencing used immunoSEQ multiplex PCR; TCRdb keeps in-frame clones, though not all of them. The sample holds 80,000 or so clones; 75% to 90% are singletons and the top ten take about 5.7%. The specimen comprised peripheral blood, sampled on day 0 of AZD1222 vaccination. The receptors here all came from an adult in good health. Each CDR3 is given with its conserved first and last residue. The D gene is left open where the match is weak. Some rows have no size entry. The others give once, few or many, or a class for an expanded clone.

TRBJ1-6 | . | TRBV6-5 | . | TGTGCCAGCAGGGCGGGGCTCTATAATTCACCCCTCCACTTT | CASRAGLYNSPLHF
TRBJ2-7 | . | TRBV6-2/TRBV6-3 | TRBD1 | TGTGCCAGCAGTTACAGGGGACAGTTAAATTTTTACGAGCAGTACTTC | CASSYRGQLNFYEQYF
TRBJ1-1 | . | TRBV6-5 | . | TGTGCCAGCAATAACAGGAACACTGAAGCTTTCTTT | CASNNRNTEAFF
TRBJ1-1 | . | TRBV3-1/TRBV3-2 | . | TGTGCCAGCAGCCAAGATCAGACCGCTCGGAGGGCTTTCTTT | CASSQDQTARRAFF
TRBJ2-3 | . | TRBV6-4 | . | TGTGCCAGCAGTCGTGGGGGGAGCACAGATACGCAGTATTTT | CASSRGGSTDTQYF
TRBJ1-3 | . | TRBV7-8 | . | TGTGCCAGCAGCTTAGTGGCGCAGGGATCCGGAAACACCATATATTTT | CASSLVAQGSGNTIYF
TRBJ2-2 | . | TRBV24-1 | . | TGTGCCACCAACGCAGCTTCCCCCCTGGGGGAGCTGTTTTTT | CATNAASPLGELFF
TRBJ1-5 | . | TRBV10-1 | TRBD1 | TGCGCCAGCAGAGAAATACCCAGGGGGATATTAAACGTTCAGCATTTT | CASREIPRGILNVQHF
TRBJ1-5 | . | TRBV2 | . | TGTGCCAGCAGTGAAGGAACCCGAAATCAGCCCCAGCATTTT | CASSEGTRNQPQHF
TRBJ1-1 | . | TRBV15 | . | TGTGCCACCAGCAGAGAAGGACGTACTGAAGCTTTCTTT | CATSREGRTEAFF
TRBJ2-7 | . | TRBV29-1 | . | TGCAGCGTTAGTGAGGGGCTCCAAGGCGAGCAGTACTTC | CSVSEGLQGEQYF
TRBJ2-7 | once | TRBV7-2 | TRBD1 | TGTGCCAGCAGCCCCCCGGACAGGGGGCGAAAGGGCGAGCAGTACTTC | CASSPPDRGRKGEQYF
TRBJ1-3 | few | TRBV29-1 | . | TGCAGCGCGCCGGGTCACCGTCTGTTTAAAAACACCATATATTTT | CSAPGHRLFKNTIYF
TRBJ2-3 | . | TRBV29-1 | . | TGCAGCGTTGAAGTTGGACTGAATACAGCCACAGATACGCAGTATTTT | CSVEVGLNTATDTQYF
TRBJ2-7 | once | TRBV3-1/TRBV3-2 | . | TGTGCCAGCAGCCAAGATTGGGAAACTTACGAGCAGTACTTC | CASSQDWETYEQYF
TRBJ1-1 | medium-sized | TRBV4-3 | . | TGCGCCAGCAGCCAAGATAAGAACACTGAAGCTTTCTTT | CASSQDKNTEAFF
TRBJ1-2 | . | TRBV30 | . | TGTGCCTGGACCCAAGGGGGTTATGGCTACACCTTC | CAWTQGGYGYTF
TRBJ1-6 | . | TRBV4-3 | . | TGCGCCAGCAGCCAAGGGACGGGAAATTCACCCCTCCACTTT | CASSQGTGNSPLHF
TRBJ1-1 | . | TRBV5-5 | . | TGTGCCAGCAGCTTGGAGGGGGGCACTGAAGCTTTCTTT | CASSLEGGTEAFF
TRBJ2-2 | . | TRBV3-1/TRBV3-2 | . | TGTGCCAGCAGCCAACATGGCGGCACCGGGGAGCTGTTTTTT | CASSQHGGTGELFF
TRBJ1-2 | . | TRBV18 | TRBD1 | TGTGCCAGCTCACCAGGACAGGCGGGGGATGGCTACACCTTC | CASSPGQAGDGYTF
TRBJ2-1 | . | TRBV5-1 | TRBD2 | TGCGCCAGCAGGAGACTAGCCTCCTACAATGAGCAGTTCTTC | CASRRLASYNEQFF
TRBJ2-7 | . | TRBV9 | TRBD2 | TGTGCCAGCAGCGGCCGGGAGGCTAAATGGGACGAGCAGTACTTC | CASSGREAKWDEQYF
TRBJ1-5 | . | TRBV7-6 | . | TGTGCCAGCAGCTTAGCGGACAGAAATCAGCCCCAGCATTTT | CASSLADRNQPQHF
TRBJ2-1 | . | TRBV7-7 | . | TGTGCCAGCAGCCGAAGTGGGACAAACAATGAGCAGTTCTTC | CASSRSGTNNEQFF
TRBJ2-5 | . | TRBV11-2 | . | TGTGCCAGCAGCTTAGGAGAGACCCAGTACTTC | CASSLGETQYF
TRBJ2-1 | . | TRBV9 | . | TGTGCCAGCAGCGTAGGGGATTCCACCTACAATGAGCAGTTCTTC | CASSVGDSTYNEQFF
TRBJ1-6 | . | TRBV4-2 | . | TGTGCCAGCAGCCAAGATCTGATCGCCTATTATAATTCACCCCTCCACTTT | CASSQDLIAYYNSPLHF
TRBJ1-1 | . | TRBV30 | TRBD1 | TGTGCCTGGATGGTGACAGGGTGGAGAGACACTGAAGCTTTCTTT | CAWMVTGWRDTEAFF
TRBJ1-1 | . | TRBV30 | . | TGTGCCTGGAGTGTCACCCCTACCGGTGGAGCTTTCTTT | CAWSVTPTGGAFF
TRBJ2-3 | . | TRBV24-1 | . | TGTGCCACCAGTGATCAAGGGGTAGACGATACGCAGTATTTT | CATSDQGVDDTQYF
TRBJ2-4 | . | TRBV11-3 | . | TGTGCCAGCAGCTCCGAGAGTAAAGGGGAGCCTTACTTC | CASSSESKGEPYF
TRBJ2-3 | . | TRBV24-1 | TRBD2 | TGTGCCACCAGTGATATGGCGGGGGGGCTGGATACGCAGTATTTT | CATSDMAGGLDTQYF
TRBJ1-1 | . | TRBV6-4 | . | TGTGCCAGCAGTGACTCCCACCGAGGGGACACTGAAGCTTTCTTT | CASSDSHRGDTEAFF
TRBJ2-1 | . | TRBV24-1 | . | TGTGCCACCAGTGATGCCAATGAGCAGTTCTTC | CATSDANEQFF
TRBJ1-1 | . | TRBV6-5 | . | TGTGCCAGCAGTTACGTGGAGAACACTGAAGCTTTCTTT | CASSYVENTEAFF
TRBJ1-5 | . | TRBV7-8 | . | TGTGCCAGCAGCTTAGCAGGTCTGAGGGAGCCCCAGCATTTT | CASSLAGLREPQHF
TRBJ1-2 | . | TRBV5-1 | TRBD1 | TGCGCCAGCAGCTCCCCGGACAGGGAGGTTGGCTACACCTTC | CASSSPDREVGYTF
TRBJ2-5 | . | TRBV13 | . | TGTGCCAGCAGCACGCTAACTCAAGAGACCCAGTACTTC | CASSTLTQETQYF
TRBJ1-1 | . | TRBV5-1 | . | TGCGCCAGCAGCTTGGGACCGATTAACACTGAAGCTTTCTTT | CASSLGPINTEAFF
TRBJ1-1 | . | TRBV5-1 | . | TGCGCCAGCAGCGGAGCCAATGAAGCTTTCTTT | CASSGANEAFF
TRBJ1-5 | . | TRBV10-3 | . | TGTGCCATCAGCAGGAGAAATCAGCCCCAGCATTTT | CAISRRNQPQHF
TRBJ1-2 | . | TRBV12-3/TRBV12-4 | . | TGTGCCAGCAGTTTTAGGCGCCGGGGCTACACCTTC | CASSFRRRGYTF
TRBJ2-3 | . | TRBV7-3 | . | TGTGCCAGCAGCTTCAAGGGCACAGATACGCAGTATTTT | CASSFKGTDTQYF
TRBJ2-6 | once | TRBV5-4 | . | TGTGCCAGCAGCTTGGAATGGGGTGCTGGGGCCAACGTCCTGACTTTC | CASSLEWGAGANVLTF
TRBJ1-6 | . | TRBV3-1/TRBV3-2 | . | TGTGCCAGCCAGGCCTCCGGACGGTTGAGTTCACCCCTCCACTTT | CASQASGRLSSPLHF
TRBJ1-2 | . | TRBV5-6 | . | TGTGCCAGCAGCTTGACGGGGATGGATGGCTACACCTTC | CASSLTGMDGYTF
TRBJ1-6 | . | TRBV6-2/TRBV6-3 | . | TGTGCCAGCAGCCAACGGATTGAACATTCACCCCTCCACTTT | CASSQRIEHSPLHF
TRBJ1-5 | . | TRBV18 | . | TGTGCCAGCTCAAGAGCGGGTGATCAGCCCCAGCATTTT | CASSRAGDQPQHF
TRBJ2-5 | . | TRBV7-3 | TRBD2 | TGTGCCAGCAGCCTCGGGGGGTATAGCCAGGAGACCCAGTACTTC | CASSLGGYSQETQYF
TRBJ1-5 | . | TRBV19 | . | TGTGCCAGTAGTGAGGGTTGGGGCAATCAGCCCCAGCATTTT | CASSEGWGNQPQHF
TRBJ1-3 | . | TRBV5-6 | . | TGTGCCAGCAGCGGTTCCGGGGGCTCTGGAAACACCATATATTTT | CASSGSGGSGNTIYF
TRBJ2-1 | . | TRBV7-3 | . | TGTGCCAGCAGCCCCTATGTTCGGGGTAGGCAGTTCTTC | CASSPYVRGRQFF
TRBJ2-1 | . | TRBV7-3 | TRBD2 | TGTGCCAGCAGCTTATACGCGGGGGGGCTCAATGAGCAGTTCTTC | CASSLYAGGLNEQFF
TRBJ1-2 | . | TRBV3-1/TRBV3-2 | TRBD1 | TGTGCCAGCAGCCAAGCCGGGACAGATGGCTACACCTTC | CASSQAGTDGYTF
TRBJ1-1 | . | TRBV30 | . | TGTGCCTGGAGTGTCGCGAGCACCACTGAAGCTTTCTTT | CAWSVASTTEAFF
TRBJ1-6 | . | TRBV7-8 | . | TGTGCCAGCAGCTTAATCCGGTTTCAGGGGCGGAGCTCCTATAATTCACCCCTCCACTTT | CASSLIRFQGRSSYNSPLHF
TRBJ1-2 | few | TRBV7-2 | . | TGTGCCAGCAGCTACACAGGACTTAACTATGGCTACACCTTC | CASSYTGLNYGYTF
TRBJ1-1 | . | TRBV19 | . | TGTGCCAGTAGTATACAGGGTTACAGTGATGAAGCTTTCTTT | CASSIQGYSDEAFF